This T cell receptor (beta chain) stems from a study of cytomegalovirus exposure and HLA in healthy donors. For the study at large: One earlier analysis, a look at approximately 190 million T cells, found roughly 110 million unique TCR beta sequences. Study-level points and caveats: Productive status was seen about 87% or about 30% of the time for most TCR beta V segments in an earlier analysis. Sequencing depth across donors, presence/absence analyses assumed, was roughly uniform.

On this clone: Its cognate antigen is unknown.

This PCR relied on a set of 60 Vbeta primers and 13 Jbeta primers. TCRdb's copy holds only in-frame clones and misses some; the assay was immunoSEQ multiplex PCR. The sample contains 200,000 or so clones, 84% of which appear only once. Germline assignment: CDR1 LNHNV and CDR2 YYDKDF (reference sequence). V lost 0 bases and J 4 bases, leaving 15 bases between the germline ends. The CDR3 has 16 residues. This clonotype was obtained from a boy aged 5 to 17 in good health and CMV-seronegative. V gene TRBV15 combines with J gene TRBJ1-2; a weak D match, TRBD1 (5 bases). Sequenced material: PBMCs. The CDR3 loop is CATSREIVTALYGYTF. The CDR3 DNA follows: TGTGCCACCAGCAGAGAAATCGTGACAGCCCTCTATGGCTACACCTTC. Variable domain in full (rest from reference TRBV15 and TRBJ1-2): DAMVIQNPRYQVTQFGKPVTLSCSQTLNHNVMYWYQQKSSQAPKLLFHYYDKDFNNEADTPDNFQSRRPNTSFCFLDIRSPGLGDTAMYLCATSREIVTALYGYTFGSGTRLTVV.